A selection of T cell receptor beta chains follows, all from one sample in a study of T-cell reconstitution after alpha-beta-depleted transplantation in children. TCRdb analysed the PCR reads with MiXCR anew, one entry per CDR3 protein. Of about 130,000 distinct CDR3 sequences in the sample, roughly 9% were seen once. Sample: PBMCs, mostly from graft donor cells, taken 180 days after TCRalphabeta/CD19-depleted stem cell transplant. The receptor source for this set is a girl under three years old who had a stem cell transplant for combined immunodeficiency, so the T cells may come from the graft donor. Both conserved end residues are part of each CDR3. D genes are given only for firm matches. Size tells how often a clone was seen (once, few, many) or the class of an expanded clone, and some rows leave it out.

cdr3_nt	cdr3_aa	j_call	d_call	clone_size	v_call
TGCGCCAGCAGCCTCCCAGGGTACGGGGAGCTGTTTTTT	CASSLPGYGELFF	TRBJ2-2	.	few	TRBV5-1
TGTGCCATCAACGCGACCGGGGGGAATAATTCACCCCTCCACTTT	CAINATGGNNSPLHF	TRBJ1-6	.	few	TRBV10-3
TGCAGTGCTAGATCCGGACTAGCGGACCCTAAAAATTTCTACGAGCAGTACTTC	CSARSGLADPKNFYEQYF	TRBJ2-7	TRBD2	few	TRBV20-1
TGTGCCAGCAGTTCCCCTAGGTGGGGGGGCCGAGGAGAGACCCAGTACTTC	CASSSPRWGGRGETQYF	TRBJ2-5	.	few	TRBV12-3/TRBV12-4
TGTGCCAGCAGACCTCGGGGGGGCGAGCAGTACTTC	CASRPRGGEQYF	TRBJ2-7	TRBD2	.	TRBV6-5
TGTGCCATCAGTGAGGCCCTTCCGCGACAGACTATAAATGAAAAACTGTTTTTT	CAISEALPRQTINEKLFF	TRBJ1-4	.	few	TRBV10-3
TGTGCCAGCAGCCCACCGAACCCGGCTCTAGGGTCCTACGAGCAGTACTTC	CASSPPNPALGSYEQYF	TRBJ2-7	.	.	TRBV25-1
TGCGCCAGCAGCTTGGCCGGTTCGTCCAGTAATGAAAAACTGTTTTTT	CASSLAGSSSNEKLFF	TRBJ1-4	.	few	TRBV5-1
TGCGCCAGCAGCTGGGGGGGAGAGACCCAGTACTTC	CASSWGGETQYF	TRBJ2-5	TRBD2	many	TRBV5-1
TGCGCCAGCAGCTTGGCCCGGGGGCGCAAGACCGGGGAGCTGTTTTTT	CASSLARGRKTGELFF	TRBJ2-2	.	few	TRBV5-1
TGTGCCAGCATGAGGAGCGGGAGGGCCCTTCCCACAGATACGCAGTATTTT	CASMRSGRALPTDTQYF	TRBJ2-3	TRBD2	.	TRBV6-1
TGTGCCAGCAGTTACGCTACGGTCCACTACAATGAGCAGTTCTTC	CASSYATVHYNEQFF	TRBJ2-1	.	few	TRBV6-5
TGTGCCACCAGCGCCCTGAATGAAAAACTGTTTTTT	CATSALNEKLFF	TRBJ1-4	.	few	TRBV15
TGCAGTGCTAGAGCTCTCGGACAGTTCTATGGCTACACCTTC	CSARALGQFYGYTF	TRBJ1-2	.	few	TRBV20-1
TGTGCCAGCAGCCGGGGACAGGGGGCGAACACCGGGGAGCTGTTTTTT	CASSRGQGANTGELFF	TRBJ2-2	TRBD1	.	TRBV5-4
TGTGCCAGCGCAACTGGCGCAAGGGAAAACAGTCAGTACTTC	CASATGARENSQYF	TRBJ2-4	.	.	TRBV12-3/TRBV12-4
TGTGCCAGCAGTTTGAAAGGGGGTATTGGCAATCAGCCCCAGCATTTT	CASSLKGGIGNQPQHF	TRBJ1-5	.	.	TRBV27
TGCAGTGCCGGAAAGCCAGGACTAGCGGGGAATGAGCAGTTCTTC	CSAGKPGLAGNEQFF	TRBJ2-1	TRBD2	.	TRBV20-1
TGCGCCAGCAGCCTTCAACTAGCGGGAGTCCCCCGACTGTTTTTT	CASSLQLAGVPRLFF	TRBJ2-2	TRBD2	.	TRBV5-1
TGTGCCAGCAGTTACTCGCTAGCGGGGGCGGATACGCAGTATTTT	CASSYSLAGADTQYF	TRBJ2-3	TRBD2	.	TRBV6-5
TGCAGTGCTAGGCACAGGGGGCCGAGCACAGATACGCAGTATTTT	CSARHRGPSTDTQYF	TRBJ2-3	TRBD1	few	TRBV20-1
TGCAGTGCTAGAGATGTGGATAGCGGGTCGGGAAATGAGCAGTTCTTC	CSARDVDSGSGNEQFF	TRBJ2-1	TRBD2	.	TRBV20-1
TGTGCCACCAGACACTCTCCCAGGGAAAATAGCGGGGAGCTGTTTTTT	CATRHSPRENSGELFF	TRBJ2-2	.	.	TRBV24-1
TGTGCCAGCAGCTCCCGGGACAGGGCCTACACCTTC	CASSSRDRAYTF	TRBJ1-2	TRBD1	.	TRBV7-2
TGTGCCAGCAGTTACAATGGATACACCACCTACAATGAGCAGTTCTTC	CASSYNGYTTYNEQFF	TRBJ2-1	.	.	TRBV6-5
TGTGCCATCAGCGACACCGGGACAGGAAGGCCAGATACGCAGTATTTT	CAISDTGTGRPDTQYF	TRBJ2-3	TRBD1	.	TRBV10-3
TGTGCCAGCTTTTGGGGGGGGGAGCTGTTTTTT	CASFWGGELFF	TRBJ2-2	.	few	TRBV6-2/TRBV6-3
TGCAGTGCCCATGACCAGACCGCGGCCAACGTCCTGACTTTC	CSAHDQTAANVLTF	TRBJ2-6	.	.	TRBV20-1